This TCR beta chain was retrieved from a study of IL-17A CD8 T cells in psoriatic arthritis synovium. Context from the whole study: The study was designed to define the phenotype, molecular profile and function of synovial IL-17A+CD8+ T cells in the pathogenesis of psoriatic arthritis.

What the work shows at the level of the full study, not this receptor alone: Cells came from synovial fluid rather than synovial tissue, since no psoriatic arthritis synovial tissue samples were available. Only three patients were covered by TCR sequencing, and this limited sample size was acknowledged by the authors. Some individual clones occupied over 4% of the repertoire, though most synovial CD8+ subsets remained polyclonal. In a couple of patients, many Tc17 clones were shared with the synovial Tc1 population, giving Morisita overlap indices above 0.75.

In regard to this clone: The specificity of this receptor is unknown. Base-call qualities are not available, and no considerably larger clone is one nucleotide away.

CD3+ T cells were isolated magnetically, stimulated for more than 1.2 hours with PMA and ionomycin, and then labeled using IL-17A and IFNgamma cytokine secretion assays. Synovial fluid effusions were aspirated from actively inflamed joints of psoriatic arthritis patients. For each patient, synovial fluid served as the source from which three memory CD8+ T cell populations were isolated by sorting: Tc1 cells (IL-17A-IFNgamma+), Tc17 cells (IL-17A+) and the bulk memory fraction, allowing their TCR repertoires to be compared. The psoriatic arthritis patients fulfilled the Classification of Psoriatic Arthritis Study Group (CASPAR) criteria. After counterstaining with viability dye plus anti-CD3, CD8, CD14 and CD4 antibodies, the cytokine-secreting cells were sorted on a BD FACSAria. Sorted CD8+ T cell subsets from the synovial fluid of a few patients with psoriatic arthritis were subjected to TCRbeta sequencing. Before use, synovial fluid mononuclear cells were separated with Lymphoprep and cryopreserved in liquid nitrogen. The medium used for cryopreservation had 50% fetal calf serum and 10% dimethyl sulfoxide.

CDR1 and CDR2 were assigned from the germline V gene as SGHDT and YYEEEE. From cysteine to phenylalanine, the CDR3 is 15 amino acids long. The sequence is cut down to CDR3 DNA, 45 bases in frame from base 1. Clipping removes 4 bases from V and 5 bases from J, with 9 as the unmatched junction base count. DNA was extracted (Qiagen), and TCRbeta V-D-J rearrangements were subjected to bias-controlled amplification followed by high-throughput sequencing (immunoSEQ; Adaptive Biotech). Processing in the source paper ran as follows. The immunoSEQ Analyzer platform was used for sequence-level analysis of productive sequences. Clonality was calculated as 1 minus Pielou's evenness, with values ranging from 0 (highly polyclonal) to 1 (monoclonal). The Morisita index, ranging from 0 (no similarity) to 1 (complete similarity), was used to quantify repertoire overlap between subsets. In TCRdb, the immuneACCESS table is reduced to in-frame sequences with V and J assigned. These tables do not hold every clone; where another copy was compared, an unresolved V gene accounts for under half, and the others remain unexplained. The D gene and trimming were derived from the DNA, and the V and J assignments and clone size from that table. The sample data list about 2,200 clones, and under 75% of these were observed just once. The top ten clones comprise more than 13% of the sample.

Sequencing input: IFN-gamma+ CD8+ T cells from synovial fluid. What the cell subset or site label conveys for this sample: IL-17A-IFNgamma+ memory CD8+ (Tc1) cells. Rearrangement joined TRBV5-6 to TRBJ2-5, with TRBD1 identical over 9 junction bases. The clonotype originates from a human donor with psoriatic arthritis. DNA sequence: TGTGCCAGCAGCGCCGGGACAGGGTTTGCTGAGACCCAGTACTTC. It translates to CASSAGTGFAETQYF.